The clone carrying this TCR beta chain was detected only a few times. Its target is not known. Primers included in the PCR were 60 Vbeta and 13 Jbeta primers. Measured with immunoSEQ multiplex PCR; TCRdb has only the in-frame clones, and not every one. The table lists fewer than 50,000 clones, roughly 60% of them singletons, with about 11% in the top ten. Germline CDR1 and CDR2: SGDLS and YYNGEE. CDR3 length: 18 residues. The ends were cut back, 4 bases at V and 1 base at J, with 23 bases in the middle. This sample was included in a study of cytomegalovirus exposure and HLA in healthy donors. In the study overall: One earlier analysis, a look at 150 million to 200 million T cells, found around 110 million unique TCR beta sequences. Of all 400 or so donors who were genotyped, roughly 81% belonged to the Caucasian-associated ancestry cluster.

Study-level findings and limits: Most observed TCR sequences were rare, whereas some public TCRs were detected in many donors. In a later analysis, TCR beta V- and J-gene trimming was associated with a missense DCLRE1C variant.

Sequencing input: PBMCs. The sequence was collected from a man between 60 and 70 years old in good health and CMV-seropositive. This sequence joins TRBV9 and TRBJ1-1; D perhaps matches TRBD1 (6 bases). CDR3 sequence reads: CASSPRSSDRSGNTEAFF. CDR3 nucleotide sequence: TGTGCCAGCAGCCCCCGGTCCTCCGACAGGTCAGGGAACACTGAAGCTTTCTTT.